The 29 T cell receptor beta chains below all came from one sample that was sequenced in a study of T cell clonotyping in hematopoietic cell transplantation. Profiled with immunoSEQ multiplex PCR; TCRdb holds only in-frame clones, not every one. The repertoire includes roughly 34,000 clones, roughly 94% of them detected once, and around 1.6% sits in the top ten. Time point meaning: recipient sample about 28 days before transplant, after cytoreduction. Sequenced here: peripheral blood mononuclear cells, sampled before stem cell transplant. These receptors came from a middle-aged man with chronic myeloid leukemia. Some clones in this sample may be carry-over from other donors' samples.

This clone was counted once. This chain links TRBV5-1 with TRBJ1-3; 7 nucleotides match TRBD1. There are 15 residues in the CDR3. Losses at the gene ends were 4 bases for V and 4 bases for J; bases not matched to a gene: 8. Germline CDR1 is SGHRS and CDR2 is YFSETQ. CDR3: CASSPEGARGNTIYF. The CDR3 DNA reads TGCGCCAGCAGCCCCGAGGGGGCGAGGGGAAACACCATATATTTT. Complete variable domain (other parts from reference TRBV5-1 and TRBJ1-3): KAGVTQTPRYLIKTRGQQVTLSCSPISGHRSVSWYQQTPGQGLQFLFEYFSETQRNKGNFPGRFSGRQFSNSRSEMNVSTLELGDSALYLCASSPEGARGNTIYFGEGSWLTVV.

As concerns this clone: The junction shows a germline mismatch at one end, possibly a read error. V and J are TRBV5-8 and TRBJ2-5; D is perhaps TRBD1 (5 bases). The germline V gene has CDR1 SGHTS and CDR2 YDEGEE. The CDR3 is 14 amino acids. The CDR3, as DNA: TGTGCCAGCAGCTTGAGGGGCACGCAAGGGACCCAGTACTTC. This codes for CASSLRGTQGTQYF.

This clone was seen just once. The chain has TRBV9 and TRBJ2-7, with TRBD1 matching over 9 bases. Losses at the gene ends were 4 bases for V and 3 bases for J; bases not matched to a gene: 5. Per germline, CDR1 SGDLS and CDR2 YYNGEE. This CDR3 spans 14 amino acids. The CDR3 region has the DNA TGTGCCAGCAGCACCTCGGGACAGGGCTACGAGCAGTACTTC. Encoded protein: CASSTSGQGYEQYF.

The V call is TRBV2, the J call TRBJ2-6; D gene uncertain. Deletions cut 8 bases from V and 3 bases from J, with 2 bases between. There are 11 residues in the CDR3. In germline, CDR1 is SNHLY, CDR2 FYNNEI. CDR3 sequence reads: CASGGANVLTF. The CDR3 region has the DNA TGTGCCAGCGGTGGGGCCAACGTCCTGACTTTC.

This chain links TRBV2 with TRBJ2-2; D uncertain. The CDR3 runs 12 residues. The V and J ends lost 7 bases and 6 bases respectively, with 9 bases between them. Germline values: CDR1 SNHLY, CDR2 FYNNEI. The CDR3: CASKGGPGELFF. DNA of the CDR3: TGTGCCAGCAAGGGCGGTCCCGGGGAGCTGTTTTTT.

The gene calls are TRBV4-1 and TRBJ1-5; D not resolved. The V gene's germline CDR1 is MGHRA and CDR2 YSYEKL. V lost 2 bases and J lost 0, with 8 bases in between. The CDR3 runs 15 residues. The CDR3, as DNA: TGCGCCAGCAGCCAATCTACGGGTAGCAATCAGCCCCAGCATTTT. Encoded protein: CASSQSTGSNQPQHF.

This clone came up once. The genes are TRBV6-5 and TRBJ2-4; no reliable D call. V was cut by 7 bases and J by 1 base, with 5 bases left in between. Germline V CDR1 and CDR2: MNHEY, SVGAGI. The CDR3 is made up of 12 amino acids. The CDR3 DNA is TGTGCCAGCAAAGGGGCCAAAAACATTCAGTACTTC. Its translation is CASKGAKNIQYF.

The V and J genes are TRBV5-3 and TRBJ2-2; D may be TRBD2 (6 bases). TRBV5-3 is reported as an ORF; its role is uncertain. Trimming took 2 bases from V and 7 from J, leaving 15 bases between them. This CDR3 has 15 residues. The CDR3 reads CARSFRESSHGELFF. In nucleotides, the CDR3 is TGTGCCAGAAGCTTCCGGGAGTCTTCGCACGGGGAGCTGTTTTTT.

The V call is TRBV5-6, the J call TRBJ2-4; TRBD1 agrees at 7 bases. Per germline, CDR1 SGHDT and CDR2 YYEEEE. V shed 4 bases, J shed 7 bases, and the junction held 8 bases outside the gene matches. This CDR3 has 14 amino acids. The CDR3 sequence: CASSPGTVGNIQYF. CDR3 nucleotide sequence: TGTGCCAGCAGCCCGGGGACAGTCGGGAACATTCAGTACTTC.

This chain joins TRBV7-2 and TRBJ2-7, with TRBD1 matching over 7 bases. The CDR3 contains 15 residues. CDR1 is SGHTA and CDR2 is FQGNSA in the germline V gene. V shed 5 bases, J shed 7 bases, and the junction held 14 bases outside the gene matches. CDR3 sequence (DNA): TGTGCCAGCAGCGGTAGAGGGGGCGGGTGGGATGAGCAGTACTTC. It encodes CASSGRGGGWDEQYF.

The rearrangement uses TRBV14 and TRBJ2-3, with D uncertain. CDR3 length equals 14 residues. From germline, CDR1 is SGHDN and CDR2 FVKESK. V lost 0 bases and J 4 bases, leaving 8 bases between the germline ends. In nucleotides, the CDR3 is TGTGCCAGCAGCCAAGAGTTGGCGGCAGATACGCAGTATTTT. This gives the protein CASSQELAADTQYF.

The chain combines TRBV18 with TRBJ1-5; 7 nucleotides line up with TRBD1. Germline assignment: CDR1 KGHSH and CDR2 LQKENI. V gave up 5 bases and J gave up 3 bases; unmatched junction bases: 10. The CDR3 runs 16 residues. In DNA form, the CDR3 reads TGTGCCAGCTCAACCCGACAGGGTGGAGACAATCAGCCCCAGCATTTT. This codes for CASSTRQGGDNQPQHF.

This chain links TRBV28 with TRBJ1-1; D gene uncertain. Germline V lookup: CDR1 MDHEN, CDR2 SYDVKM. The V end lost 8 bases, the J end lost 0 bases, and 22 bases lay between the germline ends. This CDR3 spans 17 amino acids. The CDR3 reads CASGKGDIFIMNTEAFF. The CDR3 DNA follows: TGTGCCAGCGGGAAGGGTGATATCTTCATCATGAACACTGAAGCTTTCTTT.

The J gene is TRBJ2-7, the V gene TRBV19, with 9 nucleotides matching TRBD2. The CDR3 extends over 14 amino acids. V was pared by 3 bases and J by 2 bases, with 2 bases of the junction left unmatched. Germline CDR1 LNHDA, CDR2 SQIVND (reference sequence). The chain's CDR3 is CASSMAGGTYEQYF. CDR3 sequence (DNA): TGTGCCAGTAGTATGGCGGGGGGGACCTACGAGCAGTACTTC.

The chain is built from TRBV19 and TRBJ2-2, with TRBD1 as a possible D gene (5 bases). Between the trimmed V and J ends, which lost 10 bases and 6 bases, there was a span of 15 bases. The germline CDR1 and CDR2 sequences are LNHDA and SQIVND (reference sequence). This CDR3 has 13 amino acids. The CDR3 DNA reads TGTGCCACCCGGACACAGTACGCCGGGGAGCTGTTTTTT. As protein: CATRTQYAGELFF.

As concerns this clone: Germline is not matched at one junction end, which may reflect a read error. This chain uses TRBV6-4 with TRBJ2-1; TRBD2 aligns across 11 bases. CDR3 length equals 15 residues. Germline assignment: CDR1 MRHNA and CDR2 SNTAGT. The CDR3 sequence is CASSHSSGGFDEQFF. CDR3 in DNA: TGTGCCAGCAGTCACTCTAGCGGGGGGTTCGATGAGCAGTTCTTC.

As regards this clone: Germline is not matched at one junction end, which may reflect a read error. CDR3 nucleotide sequence: TGCAGCGTCGAAGGGACCTTCTCTGGAAACACCATATATTTT. It is translated as CSVEGTFSGNTIYF. The genes are TRBV29-1 and TRBJ1-3; weak D call: TRBD1 (5 bases). The CDR3 is made up of 14 amino acids. Per the germline V gene, CDR1 is SQVTM and CDR2 is ANQGSEA.

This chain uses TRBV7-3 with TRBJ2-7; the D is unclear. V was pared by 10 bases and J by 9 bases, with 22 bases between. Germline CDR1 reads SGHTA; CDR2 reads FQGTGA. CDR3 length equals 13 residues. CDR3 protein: CATSPSFGTAQYF. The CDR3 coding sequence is TGTGCCACCTCCCCCTCCTTCGGAACGGCGCAGTACTTC.

The DNA of the CDR3 is TGTGCCAGCATCGAGAGCCAGGACAGAAAATACGAGCAGTACTTC. Protein: CASIESQDRKYEQYF. The V and J genes are TRBV28 and TRBJ2-7; possibly TRBD1 for D (6 bases). This CDR3 spans 15 amino acids. The germline V gene has CDR1 MDHEN and CDR2 SYDVKM. V was shortened by 7 bases and J by 4 bases, with 20 bases between the two germline ends.

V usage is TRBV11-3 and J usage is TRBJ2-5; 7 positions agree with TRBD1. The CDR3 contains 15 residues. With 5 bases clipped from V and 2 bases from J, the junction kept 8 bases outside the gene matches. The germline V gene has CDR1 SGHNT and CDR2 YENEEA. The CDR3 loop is CASSPGGVRQETQYF. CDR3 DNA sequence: TGTGCCAGCAGCCCAGGGGGTGTTAGGCAAGAGACCCAGTACTTC.

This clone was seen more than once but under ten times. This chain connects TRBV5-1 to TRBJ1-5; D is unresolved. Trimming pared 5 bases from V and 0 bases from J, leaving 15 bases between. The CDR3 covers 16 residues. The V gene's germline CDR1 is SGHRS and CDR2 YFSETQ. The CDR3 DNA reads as TGCGCCAGCAGTAATCCGAGGGTCCTTAGCAATCAGCCCCAGCATTTT. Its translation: CASSNPRVLSNQPQHF. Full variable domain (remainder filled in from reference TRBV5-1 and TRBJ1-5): KAGVTQTPRYLIKTRGQQVTLSCSPISGHRSVSWYQQTPGQGLQFLFEYFSETQRNKGNFPGRFSGRQFSNSRSEMNVSTLELGDSALYLCASSNPRVLSNQPQHFGDGTRLSIL.

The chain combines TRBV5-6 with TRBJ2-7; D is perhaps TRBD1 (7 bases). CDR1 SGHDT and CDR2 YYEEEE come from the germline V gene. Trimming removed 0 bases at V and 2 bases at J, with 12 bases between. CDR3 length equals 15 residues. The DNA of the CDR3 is TGTGCCAGCAGCTTGGGAGACAGGGAGGCCTACGAGCAGTACTTC. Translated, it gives CASSLGDREAYEQYF.

This CDR3 is CASSLDGFLNTAYEQYF. CDR3 coding DNA: TGTGCCAGCAGCTTAGATGGGTTTTTAAACACTGCCTACGAGCAGTACTTC. This chain connects TRBV11-3 to TRBJ2-7; D call uncertain. CDR1 and CDR2 (germline): SGHNT, YENEEA. V shed 0 bases and J shed 2 bases, with 17 bases lying between them. This CDR3 contains 17 residues.

The CDR3 protein is CASSDPGILGNTIYF. Here the CDR3 DNA reads TGTGCCAGCAGTGATCCAGGGATCCTTGGAAACACCATATATTTT. The J gene is TRBJ1-3, the V gene TRBV2, with D possibly being TRBD1 (5 bases). Germline V gene sequence: CDR1 SNHLY, CDR2 FYNNEI. Trimming took off 3 bases at V and 3 bases at J, with 12 bases between the two ends. The CDR3 totals 15 residues.

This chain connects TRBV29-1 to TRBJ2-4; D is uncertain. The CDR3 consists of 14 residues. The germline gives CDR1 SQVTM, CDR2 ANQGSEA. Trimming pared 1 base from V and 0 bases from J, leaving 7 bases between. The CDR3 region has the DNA TGCAGCGTTGAAGCCCAGCTAGCCAAAAACATTCAGTACTTC. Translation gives CSVEAQLAKNIQYF.

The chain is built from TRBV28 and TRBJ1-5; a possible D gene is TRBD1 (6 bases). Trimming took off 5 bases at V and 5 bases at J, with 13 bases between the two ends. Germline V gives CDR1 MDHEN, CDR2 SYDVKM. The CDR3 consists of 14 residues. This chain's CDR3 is CASSLDRFDQPQHF. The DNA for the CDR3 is TGTGCCAGCAGTCTCGACAGGTTTGATCAGCCCCAGCATTTT.

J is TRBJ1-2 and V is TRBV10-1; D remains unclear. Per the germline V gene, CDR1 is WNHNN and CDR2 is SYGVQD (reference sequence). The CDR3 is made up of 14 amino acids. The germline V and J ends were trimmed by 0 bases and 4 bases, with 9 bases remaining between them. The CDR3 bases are TGCGCCAGCAGTGAGTCACCCGGCATCTATGGCTACACCTTC. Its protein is CASSESPGIYGYTF.

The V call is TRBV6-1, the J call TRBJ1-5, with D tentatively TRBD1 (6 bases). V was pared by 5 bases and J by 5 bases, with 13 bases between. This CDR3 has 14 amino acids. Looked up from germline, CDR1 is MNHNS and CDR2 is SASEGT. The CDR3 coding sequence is TGTGCCAGCAGTCCCCGGGAGGGGGATCAGCCCCAGCATTTT. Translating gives CASSPREGDQPQHF.

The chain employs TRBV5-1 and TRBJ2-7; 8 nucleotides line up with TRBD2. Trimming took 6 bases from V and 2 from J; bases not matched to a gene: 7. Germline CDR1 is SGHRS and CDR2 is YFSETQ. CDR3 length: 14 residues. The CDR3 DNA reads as TGCGCCAGCACTCGGGTAGCGGGGCCCTACGAGCAGTACTTC. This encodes CASTRVAGPYEQYF. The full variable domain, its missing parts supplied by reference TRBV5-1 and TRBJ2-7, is KAGVTQTPRYLIKTRGQQVTLSCSPISGHRSVSWYQQTPGQGLQFLFEYFSETQRNKGNFPGRFSGRQFSNSRSEMNVSTLELGDSALYLCASTRVAGPYEQYFGPGTRLTVT.